This T cell receptor (beta chain) was recorded in a study of blood T cell repertoires in COVID-19. Libraries were prepared by immunoSEQ multiplex PCR; TCRdb keeps only in-frame clonotypes and omits some of them. The repertoire holds over 100,000 clones, with roughly 89% as singletons. Germline trimming cut 7 bases from V and 0 bases from J; bases unmatched to any gene: 7. The CDR3 spans 16 residues. The V gene's germline CDR1 is MNHEY and CDR2 SMNVEV (reference sequence). The J gene is TRBJ2-3, the V gene TRBV27, with TRBD2 identical over 10 bases. This receptor was taken from a human donor in a cohort sampled during active COVID-19. Specimen: peripheral blood. CDR3 nucleotide sequence: TGTGCCAGCACCCTCCGAGCGGGGGGGAGCACAGATACGCAGTATTTT. It translates to CASTLRAGGSTDTQYF.